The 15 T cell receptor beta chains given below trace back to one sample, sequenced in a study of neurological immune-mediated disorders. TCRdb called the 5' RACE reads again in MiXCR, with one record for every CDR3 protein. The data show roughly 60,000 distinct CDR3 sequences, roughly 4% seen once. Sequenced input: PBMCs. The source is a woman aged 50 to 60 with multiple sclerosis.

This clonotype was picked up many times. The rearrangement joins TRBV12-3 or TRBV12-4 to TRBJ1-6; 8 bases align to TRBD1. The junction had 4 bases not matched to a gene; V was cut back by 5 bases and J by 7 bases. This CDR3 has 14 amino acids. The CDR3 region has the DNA TGTGCCAGCAGTAGACAGGGGTACAATTCACCCCTCCACTTT. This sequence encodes CASSRQGYNSPLHF.

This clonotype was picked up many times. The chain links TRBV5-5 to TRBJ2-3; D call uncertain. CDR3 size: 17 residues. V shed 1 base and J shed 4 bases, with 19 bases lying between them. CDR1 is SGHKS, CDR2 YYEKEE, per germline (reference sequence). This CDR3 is CASSLRSTSSRADTQYF. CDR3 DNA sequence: TGTGCCAGCAGCTTGAGATCCACGTCGTCTCGTGCAGATACGCAGTATTTT. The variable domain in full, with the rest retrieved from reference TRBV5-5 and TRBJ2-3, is DAGVTQSPTHLIKTRGQQVTLRCSPISGHKSVSWYQQVLGQGPQFIFQYYEKEERGRGNFPDRFSARQFPNYSSELNVNALLLGDSALYLCASSLRSTSSRADTQYFGPGTRLTVL.

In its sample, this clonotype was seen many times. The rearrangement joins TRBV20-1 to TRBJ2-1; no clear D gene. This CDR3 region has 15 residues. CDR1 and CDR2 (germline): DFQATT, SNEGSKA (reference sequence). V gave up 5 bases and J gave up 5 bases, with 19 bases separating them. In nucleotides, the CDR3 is TGCAGTGCTGCAGATATTAATTCGGACCACAATGAGCAGTTCTTC. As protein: CSAADINSDHNEQFF.

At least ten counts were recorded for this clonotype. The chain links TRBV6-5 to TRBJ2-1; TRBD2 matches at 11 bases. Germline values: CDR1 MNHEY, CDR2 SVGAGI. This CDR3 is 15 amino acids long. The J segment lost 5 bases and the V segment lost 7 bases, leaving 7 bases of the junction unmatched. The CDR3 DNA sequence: TGTGCCAGCACCCCGAGACTAGCGGGAAACAATGAGCAGTTCTTC. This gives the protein CASTPRLAGNNEQFF.

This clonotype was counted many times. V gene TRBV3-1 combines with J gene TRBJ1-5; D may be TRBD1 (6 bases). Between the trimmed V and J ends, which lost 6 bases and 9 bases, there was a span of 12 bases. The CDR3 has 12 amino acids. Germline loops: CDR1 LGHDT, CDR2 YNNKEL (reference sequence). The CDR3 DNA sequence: TGTGCCAGCAGTCGAGGGGGTTCGCCCCAGCATTTT. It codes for CASSRGGSPQHF.

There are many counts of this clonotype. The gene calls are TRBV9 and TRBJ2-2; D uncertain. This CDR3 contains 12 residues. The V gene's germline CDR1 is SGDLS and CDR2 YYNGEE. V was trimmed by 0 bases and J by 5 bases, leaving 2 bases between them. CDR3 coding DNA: TGTGCCAGCAGCGTAGTTACCGGGGAGCTGTTTTTT. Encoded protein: CASSVVTGELFF. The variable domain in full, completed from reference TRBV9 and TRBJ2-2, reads DSGVTQTPKHLITATGQRVTLRCSPRSGDLSVYWYQQSLDQGLQFLIQYYNGEERAKGNILERFSAQQFPDLHSELNLSSLELGDSALYFCASSVVTGELFFGEGSRLTVL.

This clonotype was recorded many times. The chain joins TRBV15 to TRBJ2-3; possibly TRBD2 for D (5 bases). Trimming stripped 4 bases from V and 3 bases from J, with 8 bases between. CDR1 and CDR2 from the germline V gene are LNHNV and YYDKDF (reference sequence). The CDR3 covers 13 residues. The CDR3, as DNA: TGTGCCACCAGCACTCGGACTACAGATACGCAGTATTTT. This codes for CATSTRTTDTQYF.

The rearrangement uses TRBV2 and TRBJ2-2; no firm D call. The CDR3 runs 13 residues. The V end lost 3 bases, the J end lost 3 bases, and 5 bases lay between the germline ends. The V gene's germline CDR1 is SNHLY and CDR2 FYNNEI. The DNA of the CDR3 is TGTGCCAGCAGTGACAGATACACCGGGGAGCTGTTTTTT. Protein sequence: CASSDRYTGELFF.

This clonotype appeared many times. The CDR3 coding sequence is TGCAGTGCTAGGGCAGGGAGGGTGTATGGAAACACCATATATTTT. This translates into CSARAGRVYGNTIYF. The rearrangement joins TRBV20-1 to TRBJ1-3; tentative D call: TRBD1 (5 bases). Trimming removed 3 bases at V and 3 bases at J, with 15 bases between. CDR1 is DFQATT, CDR2 SNEGSKA, per germline (reference sequence). The length of the CDR3 is 15 residues.

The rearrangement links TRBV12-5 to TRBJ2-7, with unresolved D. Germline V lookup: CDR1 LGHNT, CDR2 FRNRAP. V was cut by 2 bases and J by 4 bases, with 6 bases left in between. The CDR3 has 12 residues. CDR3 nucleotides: TGTGCTAGTGGTTTGTCTCAGTACGAGCAGTACTTC. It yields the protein CASGLSQYEQYF.

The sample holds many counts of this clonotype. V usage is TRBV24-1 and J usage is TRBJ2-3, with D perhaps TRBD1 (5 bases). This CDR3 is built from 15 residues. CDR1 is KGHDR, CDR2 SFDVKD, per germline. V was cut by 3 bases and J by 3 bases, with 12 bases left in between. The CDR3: CATSDPSDRTDTQYF. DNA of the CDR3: TGTGCCACCAGTGATCCATCCGACAGAACAGATACGCAGTATTTT.

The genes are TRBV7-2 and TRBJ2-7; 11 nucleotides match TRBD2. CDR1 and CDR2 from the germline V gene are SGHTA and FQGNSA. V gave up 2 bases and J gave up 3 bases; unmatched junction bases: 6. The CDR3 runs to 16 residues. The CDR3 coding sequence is TGTGCCAGCAGCTTAAACCTCCTAGCGGGAGGCTACGAGCAGTACTTC. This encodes CASSLNLLAGGYEQYF.

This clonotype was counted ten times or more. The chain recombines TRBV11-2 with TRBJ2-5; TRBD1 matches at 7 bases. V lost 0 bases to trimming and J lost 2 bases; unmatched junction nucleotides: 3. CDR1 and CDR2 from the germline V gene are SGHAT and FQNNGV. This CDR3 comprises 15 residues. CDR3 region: CASSLEPGQQETQYF. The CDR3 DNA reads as TGTGCCAGCAGCTTAGAGCCGGGACAGCAAGAGACCCAGTACTTC.

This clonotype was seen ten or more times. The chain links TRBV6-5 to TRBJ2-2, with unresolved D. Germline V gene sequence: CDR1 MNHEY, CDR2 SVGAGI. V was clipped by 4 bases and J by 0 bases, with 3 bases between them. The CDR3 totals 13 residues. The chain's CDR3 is CASSFSNTGELFF. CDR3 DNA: TGTGCCAGCAGTTTCTCGAACACCGGGGAGCTGTTTTTT.

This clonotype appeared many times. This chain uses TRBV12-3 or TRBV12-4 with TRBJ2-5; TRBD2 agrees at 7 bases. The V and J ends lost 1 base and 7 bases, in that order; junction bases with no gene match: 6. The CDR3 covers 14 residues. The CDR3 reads CASSLGSSGGTQYF. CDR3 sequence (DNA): TGTGCCAGCAGTTTAGGTAGCTCGGGAGGGACCCAGTACTTC.